This note documents a single T cell receptor (beta chain) sequence. This entry belongs to a study of beta chain features in type 1 diabetes. V shed 3 bases and J 6 bases; nucleotides not matched to a gene: 2. Germline CDR1 MNHEY, CDR2 SMNVEV (reference sequence). The length of the CDR3 is 14 residues. Expressed TCRB transcripts were sequenced because the entire RNA isolate underwent reverse transcription. Data came from immunoSEQ multiplex PCR; TCRdb stores just in-frame clones and leaves some out. The data contain 900,000 or so clones, 15% to 20% of them seen just once; the ten biggest clones take up about 0.02%.

This clonotype was obtained from a woman younger than 30 in good health. Sequencing input: naive CD4+ T cells from blood. The V gene is TRBV27, the J gene TRBJ1-5; 10 bases fit TRBD1. DNA of the CDR3: TGTGCCAGCAGTTTGGGGACAGGGGTTCAGCCCCAGCATTTT. As protein: CASSLGTGVQPQHF.